The sequence of this T cell receptor (beta chain) was determined in a study of blood T cells in healthy people across ages. Next came a second PCR, run for roughly 6 to 11 cycles, which used a sample-barcoded 5' primer along with a J-beta primer mix. Each sample provided no less than 2.5 million CDR3-containing paired-end reads. TCRdb re-called the 5' RACE reads with MiXCR, one entry per CDR3 protein. The profile covers around 1.5 million distinct CDR3 sequences, with roughly 32% appearing a single time and around 11% taken by the ten largest. About this clonotype: Its antigen is not known.

V lost 5 bases to trimming and J lost 10 bases; unmatched junction nucleotides: 9. CDR3 length: 14 amino acids. General study findings and limits: It was not known whether donors were CMV positive (a possible confounder of expanded clonotype changes).

Isolation yielded PBMCs, at least 6 million per sample, in every case. The rearrangement links TRBV12-3 or TRBV12-4 to TRBJ2-1; 9 bases are shared with TRBD1. This sequence originates from a woman aged 25 to 39 in good health. The sequencing input was blood. For the CDR3, the DNA is TGTGCCAGCAGTCGGGGACAGGGAATCTACGAGCAGTTCTTC. Translation gives CASSRGQGIYEQFF.